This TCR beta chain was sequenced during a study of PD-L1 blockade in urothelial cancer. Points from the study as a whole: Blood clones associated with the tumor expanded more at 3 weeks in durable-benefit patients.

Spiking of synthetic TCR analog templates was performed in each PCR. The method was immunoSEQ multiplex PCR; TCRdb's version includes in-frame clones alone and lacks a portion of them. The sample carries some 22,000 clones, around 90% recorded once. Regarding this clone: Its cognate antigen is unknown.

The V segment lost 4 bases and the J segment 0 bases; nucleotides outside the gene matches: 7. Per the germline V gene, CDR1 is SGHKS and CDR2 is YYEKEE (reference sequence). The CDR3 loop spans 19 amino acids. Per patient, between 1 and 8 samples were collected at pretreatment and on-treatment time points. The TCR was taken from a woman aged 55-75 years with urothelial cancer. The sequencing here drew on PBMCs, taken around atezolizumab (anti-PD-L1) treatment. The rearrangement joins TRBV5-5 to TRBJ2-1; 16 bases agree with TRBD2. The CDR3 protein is CASSQGLAGGPFSYNEQFF. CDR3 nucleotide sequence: TGTGCCAGCAGCCAGGGACTAGCGGGAGGGCCGTTCTCCTACAATGAGCAGTTCTTC. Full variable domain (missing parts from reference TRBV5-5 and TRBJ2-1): DAGVTQSPTHLIKTRGQQVTLRCSPISGHKSVSWYQQVLGQGPQFIFQYYEKEERGRGNFPDRFSARQFPNYSSELNVNALLLGDSALYLCASSQGLAGGPFSYNEQFFGPGTRLTVL.